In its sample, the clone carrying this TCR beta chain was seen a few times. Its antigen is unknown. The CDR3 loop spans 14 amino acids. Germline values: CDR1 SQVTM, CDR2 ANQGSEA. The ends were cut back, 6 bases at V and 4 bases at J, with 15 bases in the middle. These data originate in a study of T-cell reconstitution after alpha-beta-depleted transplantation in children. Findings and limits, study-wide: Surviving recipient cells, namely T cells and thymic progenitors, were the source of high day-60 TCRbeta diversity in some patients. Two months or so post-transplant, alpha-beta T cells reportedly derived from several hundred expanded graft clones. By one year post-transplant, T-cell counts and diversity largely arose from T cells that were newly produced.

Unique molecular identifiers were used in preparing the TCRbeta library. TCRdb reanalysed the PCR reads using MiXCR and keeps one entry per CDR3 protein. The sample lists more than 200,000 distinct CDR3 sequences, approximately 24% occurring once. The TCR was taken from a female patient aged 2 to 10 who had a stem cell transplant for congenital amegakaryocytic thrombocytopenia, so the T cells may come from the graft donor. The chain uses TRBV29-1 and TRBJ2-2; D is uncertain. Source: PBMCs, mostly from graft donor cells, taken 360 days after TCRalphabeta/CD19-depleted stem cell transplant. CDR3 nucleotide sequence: TGCAGCGTCATACTAACCTCGAGCACCGGGGAGCTGTTTTTT. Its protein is CSVILTSSTGELFF.